Listed here is a single T cell receptor beta chain. This CDR3 has 13 residues. The V end was cut by 4 bases, the J end by 0 bases, with 7 bases between. CDR1 is SQVTM, CDR2 ANQGSEA, per germline. The data were obtained in a study of blood T cell repertoires in COVID-19. Study information: There were acute and convalescent COVID-19 samples, and they came from the United States, Italy and Spain.

As handled by the study authors: How many nucleated cells were present was estimated from reference gene primer amplification. Clones were sequenced by immunoSEQ multiplex PCR, and TCRdb holds only the in-frame ones, with some missing. The V and J calls and clone size are taken from that table; D and trimming were inferred from the DNA. Counted here are tens of thousands of clones, 85% to 90% occurring once; the ten biggest clones make up around 10%. The source is a woman aged 40 to 55 who had recovered from COVID-19. What was sequenced was PBMCs or T cells enriched from blood (not recorded which). The chain joins TRBV29-1 to TRBJ1-5; D remains unclear. CDR3 nucleotides: TGCAGCGTTGGAGGGAATAGCAATCAGCCCCAGCATTTT. Translation: CSVGGNSNQPQHF.